These 15 T cell receptor beta chains were sequenced from one sample in a study of T cells in Graves' hyperthyroidism and ophthalmopathy. Amplified TCR beta CDR3 regions derived from RNA transcripts. Carried out on the TCR CDR3, a first-round RT-PCR used the HTBI primer set. Via MiXCR, TCRdb re-called the multiplex PCR reads, giving one row per CDR3 protein. The table records more than 500,000 distinct CDR3 sequences, 40% to 55% of them present only once. Sequenced input: peripheral blood or thyroid tissue (not recorded which). The receptors shown here come from an adult woman with Graves' disease, either hyperthyroidism or ophthalmopathy (not recorded which).

This clonotype occurred a few times. The chain joins TRBV10-3 to TRBJ1-6; D possibly corresponds to TRBD1 (5 bases). This CDR3 has 15 amino acids. Trimming cost V 4 bases and J 8 bases, with 15 bases left between them. Looked up from germline, CDR1 is ENHRY and CDR2 is SYGVKD. The CDR3 DNA reads as TGTGCCATCAGTGCCGACAGAGTGATCGATTCACCCCTCCACTTT. Its protein product is CAISADRVIDSPLHF.

The chain has TRBV3-1 and TRBJ1-5; no definite D call. The CDR3 runs 13 residues. Germline assignment: CDR1 LGHDT and CDR2 YNNKEL (reference sequence). V shed 3 bases and J shed 6 bases, with 9 bases lying between them. The CDR3 is CASSHGAIQPQHF. The CDR3 coding sequence is TGTGCCAGCAGCCATGGTGCCATTCAGCCCCAGCATTTT. Looking up the rest from reference TRBV3-1 and TRBJ1-5 gives the full variable domain: DTAVSQTPKYLVTQMGNDKSIKCEQNLGHDTMYWYKQDSKKFLKIMFSYNNKELIINETVPNRFSPKSPDKAHLNLHINSLELGDSAVYFCASSHGAIQPQHFGDGTRLSIL.

This clonotype occurred many times. J is TRBJ1-4 and V is TRBV7-3; 10 bases map to TRBD1. The V gene's germline CDR1 is SGHTA and CDR2 FQGTGA. The CDR3 is 19 amino acids. With V trimmed by 4 bases and J by 0 bases, 11 bases remained unmatched. CDR3 coding DNA: TGTGCCAGCAGCTCCCCCCCCTGGGACAGGGGAACAACTAATGAAAAACTGTTTTTT. It translates to CASSSPPWDRGTTNEKLFF.

With regard to this clonotype: A read error is possible here, since a much larger clone lies one base away. V is TRBV29-1 and J is TRBJ1-2; no firm D call. CDR1 is SQVTM, CDR2 ANQGSEA, per germline. V shed 3 bases and J shed 2 bases, with 7 bases lying between them. The CDR3 runs 12 residues. The CDR3, as DNA: TGCAGCGTTGATGTGGGAAACTATGGCTACACCTTC. This gives the protein CSVDVGNYGYTF.

The sample holds many counts of this clonotype. The V and J genes are TRBV29-1 and TRBJ2-7; 7 bases match TRBD1. The trim removed 7 bases at V and 5 bases at J, leaving 14 bases unmatched. This CDR3 region has 14 residues. Per the germline V gene, CDR1 is SQVTM and CDR2 is ANQGSEA. The CDR3 here is CSAVQGKGADEQYF. The CDR3 DNA reads as TGCAGCGCAGTACAGGGAAAGGGGGCTGACGAGCAGTACTTC.

This chain links TRBV20-1 with TRBJ2-7; D uncertain. Trimming took 5 bases from V and 2 from J, leaving 22 bases between them. Germline-derived CDR1 and CDR2 are DFQATT and SNEGSKA (reference sequence). There are 16 residues in the CDR3. The CDR3 coding sequence is TGCAGTGCTCAGTCCCTTCAACATCAGGTTACCTACGAGCAGTACTTC. This sequence encodes CSAQSLQHQVTYEQYF.

This sequence joins TRBV10-3 and TRBJ2-5; the match to TRBD2 covers 12 bases. Germline assignment: CDR1 ENHRY and CDR2 SYGVKD. The CDR3 is 16 amino acids. Losses at the gene ends were 4 bases for V and 3 bases for J; bases not matched to a gene: 6. In nucleotides, the CDR3 is TGTGCCATCAGTGGTTGGACTAGCGGGACGAAAGAGACCCAGTACTTC. Translation: CAISGWTSGTKETQYF.

This chain joins TRBV7-9 and TRBJ1-3, with D perhaps matching TRBD1 (5 bases). The length of the CDR3 is 14 residues. The V end was cut by 5 bases, the J end by 3 bases, with 11 bases between. Germline CDR1 is SEHNR and CDR2 is FQNEAQ (reference sequence). The CDR3: CASSPGTFGNTIYF. The DNA for the CDR3 is TGTGCCAGCAGCCCCGGGACTTTTGGAAACACCATATATTTT.

The chain carries TRBV29-1 and TRBJ2-3; 8 nucleotides agree with TRBD1. Germline V gene sequence: CDR1 SQVTM, CDR2 ANQGSEA. The CDR3 consists of 14 residues. V shed 6 bases, J shed 1 base, and the junction held 6 bases outside the gene matches. The CDR3 is CSVESTGGTDTQYF. The DNA of the CDR3 is TGCAGCGTCGAGTCGACAGGGGGCACAGATACGCAGTATTTT.

The rearrangement links TRBV20-1 to TRBJ1-2; D unresolved. Germline V lookup: CDR1 DFQATT, CDR2 SNEGSKA (reference sequence). This CDR3 is 15 amino acids long. V was clipped by 3 bases and J by 8 bases, with 22 bases between them. The CDR3 region has the DNA TGCAGTGCTAGCAGCCTAGCCCGGGAGGTGCGAGGCTACACCTTC. Amino acids: CSASSLAREVRGYTF.

The chain combines TRBV5-6 with TRBJ1-1; D remains unclear. V was cut by 0 bases and J by 3 bases, with 12 bases left in between. Germline CDR1 and CDR2: SGHDT and YYEEEE. The CDR3 extends over 15 amino acids. DNA for the CDR3: TGTGCCAGCAGCTTGGGGAACGGGTTGTACACTGAAGCTTTCTTT. It specifies CASSLGNGLYTEAFF.

This clonotype was found many times. V usage is TRBV7-8 and J usage is TRBJ2-5, with a tentative D call TRBD1 (5 bases). Trimming shortened V by 2 bases and J by 3 bases, and 10 bases separated the two germline ends. Germline V gene data show CDR1 as SGHVS and CDR2 as FQNEAQ. The CDR3 loop spans 14 amino acids. CDR3 DNA: TGTGCCAGCAGCTTAAGGTTCAGGGAAGAGACCCAGTACTTC. As protein: CASSLRFREETQYF.

The sample holds many counts of this clonotype. The V call is TRBV7-2, the J call TRBJ2-7, with D possibly TRBD1 on 6 matching bases. This CDR3 comprises 12 residues. Germline V lookup: CDR1 SGHTA, CDR2 FQGNSA. V lost 5 bases and J 4 bases, leaving 9 bases between the germline ends. The CDR3 protein is CASSRTVYEQYF. For the CDR3, the DNA is TGTGCCAGCAGCCGGACAGTATACGAGCAGTACTTC.

CDR3 residues: CASSLLGGLNTGELFF. CDR3 sequence (DNA): TGCGCCAGCAGCCTGCTCGGGGGGCTGAACACCGGGGAGCTGTTTTTT. J is TRBJ2-2 and V is TRBV5-1; tentative D call: TRBD2 (7 bases). CDR1 and CDR2 (germline): SGHRS, YFSETQ. The CDR3 has 16 amino acids. Deletions cut 4 bases from V and 1 base from J, with 14 bases between. Full variable domain (rest looked up from reference TRBV5-1 and TRBJ2-2): KAGVTQTPRYLIKTRGQQVTLSCSPISGHRSVSWYQQTPGQGLQFLFEYFSETQRNKGNFPGRFSGRQFSNSRSEMNVSTLELGDSALYLCASSLLGGLNTGELFFGEGSRLTVL.

The table lists this clonotype with a few counts. The DNA of the CDR3 is TGTGCCAGCACCCTGGGACTCCTTAATTCACCCCTCCACTTT. Amino acids: CASTLGLLNSPLHF. This chain connects TRBV28 to TRBJ1-6; tentative D call: TRBD1 (5 bases). Germline assignment: CDR1 MDHEN and CDR2 SYDVKM. V lost 7 bases and J 6 bases, leaving 13 bases between the germline ends. The CDR3 has 14 amino acids.